The 10 T cell receptor beta chains given below trace back to one sample, sequenced in a study of cytomegalovirus exposure and HLA in healthy donors. PCR was performed using 60 Vbeta and 13 Jbeta primers. Assay: immunoSEQ multiplex PCR; the TCRdb copy retains only in-frame clones and omits some. The table has tens of thousands of clones, over 60% seen once; the top ten hold 4.4%. Sequences were obtained from PBMCs. Receptors were obtained from a male donor in good health and CMV-seropositive.

J is TRBJ2-7 and V is TRBV27; D is perhaps TRBD1 (5 bases). Germline assignment: CDR1 MNHEY and CDR2 SMNVEV (reference sequence). V lost 3 bases to trimming and J lost 5 bases, with 11 bases between them. This CDR3 region has 13 residues. CDR3 DNA sequence: TGTGCCAGCAGTTTGGGCAGGGTGCACGAGCAGTACTTC. Amino acids: CASSLGRVHEQYF.

The CDR3 DNA reads as TGTGCCAGTAGTATATTCTCAGGGACAAAGCCCCAGCATTTT. This sequence encodes CASSIFSGTKPQHF. The rearrangement links TRBV19 to TRBJ1-5; tentative D call: TRBD1 (6 bases). Trimming took off 2 bases at V and 8 bases at J, with 13 bases between the two ends. The CDR3 has 14 amino acids. CDR1 LNHDA and CDR2 SQIVND come from the germline V gene (reference sequence).

This clone has only a few counts. CDR3: CASSEALGQGSQNIQYF. The DNA for the CDR3 is TGTGCCAGCAGTGAGGCCCTGGGACAGGGGTCACAAAACATTCAGTACTTC. The chain employs TRBV6-1 and TRBJ2-4; 10 bases line up with TRBD1. The CDR3 spans 17 residues. V was clipped by 3 bases and J by 5 bases; unmatched bases: 10. Germline assignment: CDR1 MNHNS and CDR2 SASEGT.

This chain connects TRBV6-5 to TRBJ1-1, with D maybe TRBD1 (6 bases). The V gene lost 6 bases and the J gene lost 5 bases, with 19 bases spanning the gap. Per germline, CDR1 MNHEY and CDR2 SVGAGI. The CDR3 contains 15 residues. CDR3 bases: TGTGCCAGCAGGTTAGACGGGGGGCGATGGACTGAAGCTTTCTTT. This sequence encodes CASRLDGGRWTEAFF.

Of note for this clone: At one of its ends the junction is not consistent with the germline gene, which may arise from a read error. The CDR3 DNA sequence: TGTTCCAGCAGCCTTCTCGACTTTTGGGACAGGGGGCAGAACTATGGCTACACCTTC. Protein product: CSSSLLDFWDRGQNYGYTF. The chain is built from TRBV7-9 and TRBJ1-2; 12 bases agree with TRBD1. This CDR3 is 19 amino acids long. Per germline, CDR1 SEHNR and CDR2 FQNEAQ (reference sequence). Using reference TRBV7-9 and TRBJ1-2 for the parts outside the CDR3, the full variable domain is DTGVSQNPRHKITKRGQNVTFRCDPISEHNRLYWYRQTLGQGPEFLTYFQNEAQLEKSRLLSDRFSAERPKGSFSTLEIQRTEQGDSAMYLCSSSLLDFWDRGQNYGYTFGSGTRLTVV.

The chain uses TRBV6-1 and TRBJ1-3; D gene ambiguous. Trimming stripped 9 bases from V and 4 bases from J, with 7 bases between. CDR3 size: 11 residues. Per the germline V gene, CDR1 is MNHNS and CDR2 is SASEGT. CDR3 nucleotides: TGTGCCAGTCAATCCGGAAACACCATATATTTT. Residues: CASQSGNTIYF.

The chain joins TRBV7-2 to TRBJ2-7; D not certain. The ends were cut back, 1 base at V and 5 bases at J, with 15 bases in the middle. CDR3 length equals 15 residues. Germline lookup yields CDR1 SGHTA and CDR2 FQGNSA. The CDR3 region has the DNA TGTGCCAGCAGCTTAGGGTCTCGGAGTACAAACGAGCAGTACTTC. Protein product: CASSLGSRSTNEQYF.

CDR3 region: CASSSRLAGGTDTQYF. The CDR3 bases are TGTGCCAGCAGCTCCAGATTAGCGGGGGGCACAGATACGCAGTATTTT. J is TRBJ2-3 and V is TRBV7-3; 9 bases line up with TRBD2. CDR1 is SGHTA, CDR2 FQGTGA, per germline. Germline trimming cut 4 bases from V and 1 base from J; bases unmatched to any gene: 6. CDR3 size: 16 residues. The full variable domain, rest sourced from reference TRBV7-3 and TRBJ2-3, is GAGVSQTPSNKVTEKGKYVELRCDPISGHTALYWYRQSLGQGPEFLIYFQGTGAADDSGLPNDRFFAVRPEGSVSTLKIQRTERGDSAVYLCASSSRLAGGTDTQYFGPGTRLTVL.

This clone was detected only a few times. The V gene is TRBV27, the J gene TRBJ1-4; 9 bases map to TRBD1. The V gene end was trimmed by 3 bases and the J gene end by 7 bases; junction bases not matched to a gene: 15. This CDR3 is built from 18 residues. The V gene's germline CDR1 is MNHEY and CDR2 SMNVEV (reference sequence). The CDR3 bases are TGTGCCAGCAGTTTCCTCCGCACGGCGACAGGGGGGTTTGAAAAACTGTTTTTT. Translated, it gives CASSFLRTATGGFEKLFF.

In this sample, this clone is medium-sized (0.01 to 0.1%). CDR3 amino acids: CASSLSGRAGAHNEQFF. CDR3 nucleotides: TGTGCCAGCAGTTTGTCCGGGAGGGCCGGGGCACACAATGAGCAGTTCTTC. This sequence joins TRBV28 and TRBJ2-1; TRBD2 matches at 8 bases. Losses at the gene ends were 3 bases for V and 5 bases for J; bases not matched to a gene: 12. CDR3 size: 17 residues. CDR1 and CDR2 from the germline V gene are MDHEN and SYDVKM.